These T cell receptor beta chains were read from a single sample in a study of blood T cell repertoires in COVID-19. Assay: immunoSEQ multiplex PCR; the TCRdb copy retains only in-frame clones and omits some. The sample lists about 270,000 clones; approximately 90% were seen once. Material: PBMCs or T cells enriched from blood (not recorded which). The receptors were gathered from a woman aged 25 to 45 with acute COVID-19. The CDR3 runs from the conserved cysteine through the conserved F or W. The order of the fields is V gene, clone size, J gene, CDR3 protein. Some rows have no size entry. The others give once, few or many, or a class for an expanded clone.

>TRBV6-5|once|TRBJ2-3
CASASGTGVPDTQYF
>TRBV6-5|NA|TRBJ1-6
CASSYSDTNSPLHF
>TRBV28|NA|TRBJ1-3
CASTPAGQVNTIYF
>TRBV11-1|NA|TRBJ2-7
CASSSGQGGYEQYF
>TRBV15|NA|TRBJ2-2
CATRRANVGTVLAPNTGELFF
>TRBV5-4|NA|TRBJ2-3
CASSLPGSGTDTQYF
>TRBV2|NA|TRBJ1-2
CASSEARQNNYGYTF
>TRBV7-9|NA|TRBJ2-2
CASSLAGQHGELFF
>TRBV27|NA|TRBJ2-7
CASSIAGGAAEQYF
>TRBV25-1|NA|TRBJ2-5
CASSLPRGREETQYF
>TRBV10-3|few|TRBJ2-1
CAISENMYNEQFF
>TRBV27|NA|TRBJ2-3
CASSPGTSPSVWGQYF
>TRBV19|NA|TRBJ2-7
CASSIAGASYEQYF
>TRBV29-1|NA|TRBJ1-2
CSVDGRRSGGYTF
>TRBV2|once|TRBJ1-5
CASSLDSGGNQPQHF
>TRBV24-1|NA|TRBJ1-3
CATSDHSDTGNTIYF
>TRBV3-1/TRBV3-2|NA|TRBJ2-1
CASSQAPRGSSYNEQFF
>TRBV12-3/TRBV12-4|NA|TRBJ1-1
CASSLIRGTEAFF
>TRBV10-2|NA|TRBJ2-1
CASDRGGNEQFF
>TRBV10-2|NA|TRBJ2-7
CASSTGSHEQYF
>TRBV6-5|few|TRBJ2-5
CASTRGSQYQETQYF
>TRBV28|NA|TRBJ1-6
CASTPGGLITLHF
>TRBV12-3/TRBV12-4|NA|TRBJ1-5
CASSLTVEQPQHF
>TRBV10-2|NA|TRBJ2-3
CASETGGGTDTQYF
>TRBV7-8|NA|TRBJ2-1
CASSPVLYNEQFF
>TRBV6-2/TRBV6-3|NA|TRBJ2-7
CASSLSSKGTEQYF
>TRBV11-3|once|TRBJ2-1
CASSLSPSNEQFF
>TRBV7-2|NA|TRBJ1-4
CASSSNRVGVGEKLFF
>TRBV6-5|NA|TRBJ2-1
CASTQGAPPGNEQFF
>TRBV4-3|NA|TRBJ2-7
CASSLGPPAGAAYEQYF
>TRBV27|NA|TRBJ2-1
CASSPLGLAGAHSYNEQFF
>TRBV9|NA|TRBJ2-1
CASSVELAAYNEQFF
>TRBV11-2|NA|TRBJ2-3
CASSPTSVSTDTQYF
>TRBV10-3|NA|TRBJ1-5
CATHRGVSLDQPQHF
>TRBV6-2/TRBV6-3|NA|TRBJ1-5
CASSSPNGYQPQHF
>TRBV2|NA|TRBJ1-2
CASKSRWLDTF
>TRBV19|NA|TRBJ1-1
CASSIVPSAGNTEAFF
>TRBV11-2|NA|TRBJ1-2
CASSLAGGGVESLLF
>TRBV4-2|once|TRBJ1-4
CASRRRTGAGLGEKLFF
>TRBV6-5|NA|TRBJ2-7
CASSYREERYEQYF
>TRBV27|once|TRBJ2-1
CASSRLAGGVGEQFF
>TRBV2|NA|TRBJ1-6
CASSNQGSNNSPLHF
>TRBV5-4|NA|TRBJ2-7
CASSSLYEQYF
>TRBV28|NA|TRBJ1-1
CASSSARQVDTEAFF
>TRBV30|NA|TRBJ1-3
CAWSKQGWYTIYF
>TRBV10-3|NA|TRBJ2-7
CAITSAGAGEQYF
>TRBV21-1|NA|TRBJ1-1
CAKWRRLNTEAFF
>TRBV18|NA|TRBJ1-1
CASSPVWGQNTEAFF
>TRBV28|NA|TRBJ2-7
CASSSRTSGGPYYEQYF
>TRBV5-5|once|TRBJ2-3
CASSLRLADSTDTQYF